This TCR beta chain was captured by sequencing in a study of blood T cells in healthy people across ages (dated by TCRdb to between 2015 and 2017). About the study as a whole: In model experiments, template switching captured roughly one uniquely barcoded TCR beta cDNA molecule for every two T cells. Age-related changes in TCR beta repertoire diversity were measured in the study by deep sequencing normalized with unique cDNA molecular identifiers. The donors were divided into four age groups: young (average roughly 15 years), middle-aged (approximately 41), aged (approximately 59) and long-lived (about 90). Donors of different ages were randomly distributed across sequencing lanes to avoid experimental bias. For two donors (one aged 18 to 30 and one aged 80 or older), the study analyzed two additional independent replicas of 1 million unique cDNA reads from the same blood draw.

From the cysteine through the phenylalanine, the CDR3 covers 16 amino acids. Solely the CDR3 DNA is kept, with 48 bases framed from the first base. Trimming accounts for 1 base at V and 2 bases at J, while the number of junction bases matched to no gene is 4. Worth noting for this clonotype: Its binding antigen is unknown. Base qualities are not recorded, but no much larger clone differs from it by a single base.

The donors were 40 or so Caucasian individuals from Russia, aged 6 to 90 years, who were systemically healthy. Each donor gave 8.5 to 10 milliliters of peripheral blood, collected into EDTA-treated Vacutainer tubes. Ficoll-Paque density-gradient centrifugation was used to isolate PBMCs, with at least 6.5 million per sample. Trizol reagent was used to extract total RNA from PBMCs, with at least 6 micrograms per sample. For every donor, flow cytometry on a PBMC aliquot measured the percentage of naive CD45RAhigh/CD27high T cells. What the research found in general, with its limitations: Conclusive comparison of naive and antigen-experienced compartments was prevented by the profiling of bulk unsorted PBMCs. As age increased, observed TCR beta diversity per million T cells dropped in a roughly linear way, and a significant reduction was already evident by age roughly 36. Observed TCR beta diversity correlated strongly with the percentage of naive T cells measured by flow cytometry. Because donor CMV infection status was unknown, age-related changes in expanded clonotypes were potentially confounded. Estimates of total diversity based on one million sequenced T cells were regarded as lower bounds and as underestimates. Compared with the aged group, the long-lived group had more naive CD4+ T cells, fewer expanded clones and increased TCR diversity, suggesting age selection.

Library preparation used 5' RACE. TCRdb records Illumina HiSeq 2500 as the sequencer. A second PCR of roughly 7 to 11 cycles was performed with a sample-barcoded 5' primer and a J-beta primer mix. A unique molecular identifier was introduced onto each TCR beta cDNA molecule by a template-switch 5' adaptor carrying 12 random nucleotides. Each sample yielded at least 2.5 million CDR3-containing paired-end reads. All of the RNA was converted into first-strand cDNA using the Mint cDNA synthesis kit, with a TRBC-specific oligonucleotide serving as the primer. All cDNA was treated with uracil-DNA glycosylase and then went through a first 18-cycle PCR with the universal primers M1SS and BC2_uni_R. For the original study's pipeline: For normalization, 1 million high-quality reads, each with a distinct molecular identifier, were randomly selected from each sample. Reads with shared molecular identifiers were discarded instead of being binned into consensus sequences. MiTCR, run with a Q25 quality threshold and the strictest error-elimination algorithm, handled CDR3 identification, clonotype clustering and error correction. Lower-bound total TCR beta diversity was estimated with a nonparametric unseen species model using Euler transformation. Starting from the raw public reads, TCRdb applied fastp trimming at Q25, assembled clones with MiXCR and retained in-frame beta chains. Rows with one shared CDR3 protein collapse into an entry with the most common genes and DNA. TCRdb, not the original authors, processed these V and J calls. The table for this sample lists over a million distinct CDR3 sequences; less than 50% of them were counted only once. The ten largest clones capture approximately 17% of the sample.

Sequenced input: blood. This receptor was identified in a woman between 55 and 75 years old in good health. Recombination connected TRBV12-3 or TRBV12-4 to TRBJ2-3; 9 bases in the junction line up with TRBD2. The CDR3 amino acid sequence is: CASSLGSGRNTDTQYF. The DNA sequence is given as TGTGCCAGCAGTTTAGGCAGCGGGAGGAACACAGATACGCAGTATTTT.